Below, 29 T cell receptor beta chains from the same sample are listed, as sequenced in a study of T cells after yellow fever vaccination. Each CDR3 protein gets one entry after TCRdb re-called the 5' RACE reads with MiXCR. The sample lists about 140,000 distinct CDR3 sequences; about 6.2% were seen once. The input for sequencing was CD4+ T cells sorted from PBMCs, taken 10 days after the yellow fever booster vaccination. Every receptor here comes from a man aged 25 to 40 who received the YFV17D yellow fever vaccine.

Many counts were recorded for this clonotype. The chain combines TRBV20-1 with TRBJ1-1; 8 positions match TRBD1. Losses at the gene ends were 1 base for V and 2 bases for J; bases not matched to a gene: 6. Per germline, CDR1 DFQATT and CDR2 SNEGSKA (reference sequence). This CDR3 is 15 amino acids long. DNA of the CDR3: TGCAGTGCTAGAGGCTCGGGACAGGCCAACACTGAAGCTTTCTTT. It specifies CSARGSGQANTEAFF.

In its sample, this clonotype was seen many times. The chain links TRBV10-3 to TRBJ1-4; TRBD1 agrees at 7 bases. Germline V CDR1 and CDR2: ENHRY, SYGVKD. This CDR3 contains 15 residues. The J segment lost 3 bases and the V segment lost 6 bases, leaving 7 bases of the junction unmatched. The CDR3 sequence is CAIRPSGTANEKLFF. The CDR3 coding sequence is TGTGCCATCAGACCTTCTGGGACAGCTAATGAAAAACTGTTTTTT.

V usage is TRBV4-3 and J usage is TRBJ2-7; 8 nucleotides agree with TRBD2. Germline loops: CDR1 LGHNA, CDR2 YSLEER. The CDR3 covers 15 residues. J lost 4 bases, V lost 0 bases, and 5 bases had no gene match. Here the CDR3 reads CASSQDASGSYEQYF. The CDR3 region has the DNA TGCGCCAGCAGCCAAGATGCGAGCGGGAGTTACGAGCAGTACTTC.

Concerning this clonotype itself: This may stem from a read error, because a much larger clone lies one nucleotide away. The J gene is TRBJ2-1, the V gene TRBV30; 10 bases are shared with TRBD2. The CDR3 covers 14 residues. CDR1 and CDR2 (germline): GTSNPN, SVGIG (reference sequence). V lost 8 bases, J lost 6 bases, and 10 bases stayed unmatched. In DNA form, the CDR3 reads TGTGCCGGGGAAAGCGGGAGGGAACTCAATGAGCAGTTCTTC. Its protein is CAGESGRELNEQFF.

This clonotype was seen a handful of times. The rearrangement uses TRBV7-9 and TRBJ2-2; D call uncertain. CDR3 length: 16 residues. The V gene's germline CDR1 is SEHNR and CDR2 FQNEAQ (reference sequence). The V gene lost 4 bases and the J gene lost 2 bases, with 14 bases spanning the gap. The CDR3 region is CASSSPGQRNTGELFF. The CDR3 nucleotides read TGTGCCAGCAGCTCTCCGGGCCAGCGAAACACCGGGGAGCTGTTTTTT.

This clonotype has ten or more counts. The chain links TRBV7-9 to TRBJ2-1, with 12 bases aligning to TRBD2. Per the germline V gene, CDR1 is SEHNR and CDR2 is FQNEAQ (reference sequence). V lost 6 bases, J lost 7 bases, and 7 bases stayed unmatched. This CDR3 has 15 residues. CDR3 region: CASRSLAGGPNEQFF. The CDR3 region has the DNA TGTGCCAGCAGATCCCTAGCGGGAGGGCCGAATGAGCAGTTCTTC.

This clonotype was detected many times. The rearrangement uses TRBV12-3 or TRBV12-4 and TRBJ2-2; 9 nucleotides align to TRBD2. J was trimmed by 7 bases and V by 5 bases; bases with no gene match: 8. This CDR3 spans 15 amino acids. CDR3 amino acids: CASSQTSGLGGELFF. CDR3 nucleotides: TGTGCCAGCAGTCAGACTAGCGGCCTAGGCGGGGAGCTGTTTTTT.

This clonotype has more than one count but fewer than ten. The chain employs TRBV20-1 and TRBJ1-5; TRBD1 agrees at 7 bases. The germline CDR1 and CDR2 sequences are DFQATT and SNEGSKA (reference sequence). The CDR3 spans 14 residues. V lost 5 bases to trimming and J lost 2 bases; unmatched junction nucleotides: 6. The DNA for the CDR3 is TGCAGTGCTCGACCCGGGACAGGCAATCAGCCCCAGCATTTT. Translation gives CSARPGTGNQPQHF.

The rearrangement joins TRBV20-1 to TRBJ2-1, with unresolved D. The germline CDR1 and CDR2 sequences are DFQATT and SNEGSKA (reference sequence). The V end was cut by 3 bases, the J end by 0 bases, with 12 bases between. The CDR3 has 15 residues. Here the CDR3 DNA reads TGCAGTGCTAGTCCCGGACCATTCTCCTACAATGAGCAGTTCTTC. It codes for CSASPGPFSYNEQFF.

This clonotype was counted ten times or more. The J gene is TRBJ2-7, the V gene TRBV7-2; TRBD1 matches at 7 bases. Trimming removed 5 bases from V and 4 bases from J; junction bases left unmatched: 5. CDR1 and CDR2 (germline): SGHTA, FQGNSA. The CDR3 is 13 amino acids. CDR3 sequence: CASSSNRGYEQYF. CDR3 DNA sequence: TGTGCCAGCAGCAGTAACAGGGGATACGAGCAGTACTTC. Full variable domain (missing parts from reference TRBV7-2 and TRBJ2-7): GAGVSQSPSNKVTEKGKDVELRCDPISGHTALYWYRQSLGQGLEFLIYFQGNSAPDKSGLPSDRFSAERTGGSVSTLTIQRTQQEDSAVYLCASSSNRGYEQYFGPGTRLTVT.

This clonotype occurred many times. The rearrangement joins TRBV7-9 to TRBJ2-1, with TRBD2 matching over 9 bases. Germline CDR1 and CDR2: SEHNR and FQNEAQ (reference sequence). With 4 bases clipped from V and 0 bases from J, the junction kept 1 base outside the gene matches. The CDR3 loop spans 15 amino acids. Here the CDR3 reads CASSSGLASYNEQFF. Here the CDR3 DNA reads TGTGCCAGCAGCTCGGGACTAGCCTCCTACAATGAGCAGTTCTTC.

This clonotype was seen only a few times. The chain joins TRBV20-1 to TRBJ2-7; TRBD2 matches at 9 bases. Per germline, CDR1 DFQATT and CDR2 SNEGSKA (reference sequence). V shed 6 bases and J 5 bases; nucleotides not matched to a gene: 14. CDR3 length equals 15 residues. For the CDR3, the DNA is TGCAGTGCACCCGGAACGGGGACTAGCTTCCACGAGCAGTACTTC. This sequence encodes CSAPGTGTSFHEQYF.

This clonotype was seen at least ten times. V gene TRBV6-5 combines with J gene TRBJ2-6; D gene ambiguous. Germline V gene sequence: CDR1 MNHEY, CDR2 SVGAGI. The CDR3 runs to 18 residues. V was cut by 4 bases and J by 0 bases, with 16 bases left in between. The CDR3 nucleotides read TGTGCCAGCAGTTTTTATTACAGTGGTTCCTCTGGGGCCAACGTCCTGACTTTC. As protein: CASSFYYSGSSGANVLTF.

This clonotype was seen at least ten times. The chain recombines TRBV7-9 with TRBJ2-1, with TRBD2 matching over 7 bases. The CDR3 runs to 15 residues. J was trimmed by 4 bases and V by 1 base; bases with no gene match: 4. Germline CDR1 SEHNR, CDR2 FQNEAQ (reference sequence). The CDR3 sequence is CASSLGPSGYNEQFF. The CDR3 nucleotides are TGTGCCAGCAGCTTAGGGCCTAGCGGATACAATGAGCAGTTCTTC. Variable domain in full (rest from reference TRBV7-9 and TRBJ2-1): DTGVSQNPRHKITKRGQNVTFRCDPISEHNRLYWYRQTLGQGPEFLTYFQNEAQLEKSRLLSDRFSAERPKGSFSTLEIQRTEQGDSAMYLCASSLGPSGYNEQFFGPGTRLTVL.

This clonotype appeared a few times. The V gene is TRBV27, the J gene TRBJ1-6; 9 bases map to TRBD1. After removal of 5 bases from V and 3 bases from J, the junction contained 14 bases not matched to a gene. The germline V gene has CDR1 MNHEY and CDR2 SMNVEV (reference sequence). The CDR3 covers 19 residues. The CDR3 spells CASSPNPLQGAGYNSPLHF. CDR3 in DNA: TGTGCCAGCAGTCCCAACCCTCTACAGGGGGCCGGCTATAATTCACCCCTCCACTTT.

This clonotype was counted ten times or more. The chain carries TRBV7-8 and TRBJ2-5; no clear D. Trimming pared 3 bases from V and 9 bases from J, leaving 8 bases between. Germline assignment: CDR1 SGHVS and CDR2 FQNEAQ. The CDR3 is 11 amino acids. CDR3 protein: CASSLGGAQYF. CDR3 nucleotide sequence: TGTGCCAGCAGCTTGGGTGGGGCCCAGTACTTC.

The table lists this clonotype with many counts. The chain carries TRBV7-2 and TRBJ2-6; the D call may be TRBD1 or TRBD2 (5 bases each). CDR3 length: 16 amino acids. Germline CDR1 and CDR2: SGHTA and FQGNSA. V shed 4 bases and J shed 2 bases, with 12 bases lying between them. CDR3 nucleotide sequence: TGTGCCAGCAGCTCAACCAGGGACCCTGGGGCCAACGTCCTGACTTTC. Translated: CASSSTRDPGANVLTF.

This clonotype was counted ten times or more. This chain connects TRBV6-2 or TRBV6-3 to TRBJ2-1; possibly TRBD1 for D (6 bases). The germline V gene encodes CDR1 MNHEY and CDR2 SVGEGT. The CDR3 is made up of 14 amino acids. The V gene lost 6 bases and the J gene lost 6 bases, with 15 bases spanning the gap. CDR3 sequence reads: CASSKQGAANEQFF. The CDR3 DNA sequence: TGTGCCAGCAGCAAACAGGGAGCGGCCAATGAGCAGTTCTTC.

The chain couples TRBV15 to TRBJ2-1; 7 positions match TRBD2. The CDR3 spans 14 residues. J lost 3 bases, V lost 5 bases, and 4 bases had no gene match. The germline V gene has CDR1 LNHNV and CDR2 YYDKDF (reference sequence). CDR3 loop: CATSGGGSYNEQFF. The CDR3 coding sequence is TGTGCCACCAGCGGGGGGGGGAGCTACAATGAGCAGTTCTTC.

The table lists this clonotype with many counts. The chain recombines TRBV7-8 with TRBJ2-1; D is unclear. Trimming pared 3 bases from V and 7 bases from J, leaving 10 bases between. Germline V gene data show CDR1 as SGHVS and CDR2 as FQNEAQ. The CDR3 covers 13 residues. For the CDR3, the DNA is TGTGCCAGCAGCTTGGGCACTGTTAATGAGCAGTTCTTC. Protein sequence: CASSLGTVNEQFF.

This clonotype was observed at least ten times. The chain has TRBV11-2 and TRBJ2-1; D is perhaps TRBD2 (6 bases). Germline V CDR1 and CDR2: SGHAT, FQNNGV. Trimming took 2 bases from V and 9 from J, leaving 14 bases between them. The CDR3 runs to 14 residues. Here the CDR3 reads CASSLPGSGVEQFF. The CDR3 nucleotides are TGTGCCAGCAGCTTACCCGGGAGTGGGGTTGAGCAGTTCTTC.

This clonotype was observed at least ten times. The V gene is TRBV10-2, the J gene TRBJ2-1; 7 bases are a match to TRBD2. Germline V lookup: CDR1 WSHSY, CDR2 SAAADI. The junction had 8 bases not matched to a gene; V was cut back by 8 bases and J by 1 base. This CDR3 comprises 15 residues. This chain's CDR3 is CASCISGLSYNEQFF. The CDR3 nucleotides are TGCGCCAGCTGTATTAGCGGGTTGTCCTACAATGAGCAGTTCTTC.

The chain carries TRBV5-1 and TRBJ2-1, with D perhaps being TRBD1 or TRBD2 (6 bases each). Germline loops: CDR1 SGHRS, CDR2 YFSETQ. V was clipped by 4 bases and J by 1 base, with 12 bases between them. The CDR3 sequence is 15 residues long. The CDR3 here is CASSVRDISYNEQFF. The CDR3 bases are TGCGCCAGCAGCGTGCGGGACATTTCCTACAATGAGCAGTTCTTC.

The sample holds many counts of this clonotype. The chain couples TRBV7-9 to TRBJ2-5; 8 bases map to TRBD2. The ends lost 1 base at V and 4 bases at J; junction bases unmatched: 14. CDR1 and CDR2 from the germline V gene are SEHNR and FQNEAQ (reference sequence). The CDR3 is 18 amino acids. The CDR3 bases are TGTGCCAGCAGCTTAGAATGGGGTTTGAGCGGGAGTGGAGAGACCCAGTACTTC. This codes for CASSLEWGLSGSGETQYF.

The chain couples TRBV7-2 to TRBJ2-3, with a weak D call TRBD1 (5 bases). Trimming stripped 1 base from V and 1 base from J, with 9 bases between. Germline values: CDR1 SGHTA, CDR2 FQGNSA. This CDR3 is built from 15 residues. This CDR3 reads CASSLEQVGTDTQYF. CDR3 sequence (DNA): TGTGCCAGCAGCTTAGAACAGGTTGGCACAGATACGCAGTATTTT.

This chain connects TRBV6-5 to TRBJ2-5; D gene ambiguous. With 0 bases removed from V and 3 bases from J, the gap between germline ends came to 11 bases. Germline V gives CDR1 MNHEY, CDR2 SVGAGI. There are 15 residues in the CDR3. CDR3 loop: CASSYSVVIKETQYF. CDR3 sequence (DNA): TGTGCCAGCAGTTACTCTGTGGTAATAAAAGAGACCCAGTACTTC.

Ten or more counts support this clonotype. The rearrangement joins TRBV20-1 to TRBJ1-5, with D tentatively TRBD1 (6 bases). The CDR3 runs 14 residues. The ends were cut back, 3 bases at V and 5 bases at J, with 14 bases in the middle. Germline CDR1 and CDR2: DFQATT and SNEGSKA (reference sequence). The CDR3 loop reads CSASAGEWDQPQHF. Here the CDR3 DNA reads TGCAGTGCTAGTGCAGGGGAATGGGATCAGCCCCAGCATTTT.

This clonotype was seen many times. The rearrangement links TRBV7-6 to TRBJ2-3; 8 positions match TRBD2. Losses at the gene ends were 3 bases for V and 1 base for J; bases not matched to a gene: 3. Looked up from germline, CDR1 is SGHVS and CDR2 is FNYEAQ. The CDR3 extends over 15 amino acids. CDR3 DNA: TGTGCCAGCAGCTTGGGCGGGAGGCGCACAGATACGCAGTATTTT. Protein sequence: CASSLGGRRTDTQYF. Combining the CDR3 with reference TRBV7-6 and TRBJ2-3 gives the whole variable domain GAGVSQSPRYKVTKRGQDVALRCDPISGHVSLYWYRQALGQGPEFLTYFNYEAQQDKSGLPNDRFSAERPEGSISTLTIQRTEQRDSAMYRCASSLGGRRTDTQYFGPGTRLTVL.

This clonotype has a count of ten or more. This chain uses TRBV5-6 with TRBJ2-2; D is unresolved. Germline values: CDR1 SGHDT, CDR2 YYEEEE. V lost 4 bases, J lost 0 bases, and 10 bases lay in between. CDR3 length: 15 amino acids. The CDR3 DNA follows: TGTGCCAGCAGCCCGCCGGTAGCGAACACCGGGGAGCTGTTTTTT. Translating gives CASSPPVANTGELFF.